Listed below are T cell receptor beta chains from one sample, sequenced in a study of blood T cells in healthy people across ages. TCRdb ran MiXCR on the 5' RACE reads and lists one entry per CDR3 protein. This sample has fewer than 2 million distinct CDR3 sequences, with 30% to 40% found just once. Sequences were obtained from blood. Receptors were obtained from a human donor in good health. Each CDR3 is given with its conserved first and last residue. A D gene is named only where the DNA matches it firmly. Some rows mark clone size as missing; the rest say once, few, many or name a class of expanded clone.

clone_size,d_call,v_call,j_call,cdr3_nt,cdr3_aa
few,.,TRBV6-1,TRBJ1-5,TGTGCCAGCAGTGAAGCGGGGCAGGGCCATCAGCCCCAGCATTTT,CASSEAGQGHQPQHF
.,.,TRBV20-1,TRBJ2-3,TGCAGTGCTAGTAATTGGCTCCTAAGCACAGATACGCAGTATTTT,CSASNWLLSTDTQYF
.,.,TRBV9,TRBJ2-1,TGTGCCAGCAGCGTAAACATCAATGAGCAGTTCTTC,CASSVNINEQFF
.,TRBD2,TRBV20-1,TRBJ2-1,TGCAGTGCTAGAGGGTGGAGCGGGGGGGCGTCTTACGATGAGCAGTTCTTC,CSARGWSGGASYDEQFF
.,TRBD2,TRBV20-1,TRBJ2-1,TGCAGTGTTAATCAGATAGCGGGCTACAATGAGCAGTTCTTC,CSVNQIAGYNEQFF
.,.,TRBV5-5,TRBJ1-1,TGTGCCAGCAGCTTGGAGGTTTTCAGAGAAGCTTTCTTT,CASSLEVFREAFF
.,.,TRBV27,TRBJ2-1,TGTGCCAGCAGTCCCCCGGACGGGACTAATGAGCAGTTCTTC,CASSPPDGTNEQFF
.,.,TRBV12-2,TRBJ2-7,TGTGCAAGTCGCTTCTTAGGGACACCTCTCTACGAGCAGTACTTC,CASRFLGTPLYEQYF
few,.,TRBV18,TRBJ1-4,TGTGCCAGCTCACACGGACGGACATCAACTAATGAAAAACTGTTTTTT,CASSHGRTSTNEKLFF
.,.,TRBV11-3,TRBJ2-3,TGTGCCAGCAGCTTTAGGGCGACGGCAGATACGCAGTATTTT,CASSFRATADTQYF
.,.,TRBV6-5,TRBJ2-4,TGTGCCAGCACGGGGAACCAAAACATTCAGTACTTC,CASTGNQNIQYF
.,.,TRBV5-5,TRBJ1-1,TGTGCCAGCAGCCATATGGAAATTAATCCCGAAGCTTTCTTT,CASSHMEINPEAFF
few,.,TRBV7-2,TRBJ2-7,TGTGCCAGCAGCTTCGGACCTATCGACGAGCAGTACTTC,CASSFGPIDEQYF
few,.,TRBV5-1,TRBJ2-5,TGCGCCAGCAGTAATACACGGCAAGAGACCCAGTACTTC,CASSNTRQETQYF
.,.,TRBV6-2/TRBV6-3,TRBJ2-7,TGTGCCAGCAGTTCCGGGGGCATGGGCGAGCAGTACTTC,CASSSGGMGEQYF
.,.,TRBV7-2,TRBJ2-1,TGTGCCAGCAGGGCGATCTACAATGAGCAGTTCTTC,CASRAIYNEQFF
few,.,TRBV7-2,TRBJ2-1,TGTGCCAGCAGCTTGGGGGCCCTCAATGAGCAGTTCTTC,CASSLGALNEQFF
.,.,TRBV4-3,TRBJ1-4,TGCGCCAGCAGCCAAGATAAGGAGGACAGAGGGGAAAAACTGTTTTTT,CASSQDKEDRGEKLFF
few,.,TRBV9,TRBJ2-1,TGTGCCAGCAGCGTAGGGGGGGCGGCTAAAAATGAGCAGTTCTTC,CASSVGGAAKNEQFF
few,.,TRBV24-1,TRBJ1-5,TGTGCCACCAGTGCGAGAGGGGAGGGACAGCCCCAGCATTTT,CATSARGEGQPQHF
.,TRBD2,TRBV7-2,TRBJ2-7,TGTGCCAGCAGCCCCCTGACTAGCGGGGGGGGCCGACCCTACGAGCAGTACTTC,CASSPLTSGGGRPYEQYF
few,.,TRBV20-1,TRBJ1-2,TGCAGTGCCCTTGGGAGGGGCTATGGCTACACCTTC,CSALGRGYGYTF
many,TRBD1,TRBV7-3,TRBJ1-1,TGTGCCAGCAGCTCCACCAGACAGGGGGAGGCTTTCTTT,CASSSTRQGEAFF
.,.,TRBV20-1,TRBJ2-5,TGCAGTGCTAGGGACGGACAGCACCAAGGGACCCAGTACTTC,CSARDGQHQGTQYF
.,TRBD1,TRBV20-1,TRBJ1-1,TGCCCCAGGGGGAAGACTGAAGCTTTCTTT,CPRGKTEAFF
.,TRBD1,TRBV7-9,TRBJ2-3,TGTGCCAGCATCTCCTCGAGAGGACTCCGGGACAGAACAGATACGCAGTATTTT,CASISSRGLRDRTDTQYF
few,.,TRBV12-3/TRBV12-4,TRBJ2-1,TGTGCCAGCAGTTCCGCCACAGTTGGGGACAATGAGCAGTTCTTC,CASSSATVGDNEQFF
.,.,TRBV29-1,TRBJ2-1,TGCAGCGTTGAGGACTCGTCGAACAATGAGCAGTTCTTC,CSVEDSSNNEQFF
.,.,TRBV12-3/TRBV12-4,TRBJ1-2,TGTGCCAGCAGTTTTTTTGGCGATGGCTACACCTTC,CASSFFGDGYTF
.,.,TRBV11-3,TRBJ1-5,TGTGCCAGCAGCTCGGGCATCTTAATTAGCAATCAGCCCCAGCATTTT,CASSSGILISNQPQHF
few,.,TRBV7-3,TRBJ1-2,TGTGCCAGCAGCCAAAACCCGGGGTATGGCTACACCTTC,CASSQNPGYGYTF
.,.,TRBV5-1,TRBJ2-6,TGCGCCAGCAGCTTGATGCTGGGTTCTGGGGCCAACGTCCTGACTTTC,CASSLMLGSGANVLTF